These T cell receptor beta chains were read from a single sample in a study of blood T cell repertoires in COVID-19. Profiling relied on immunoSEQ multiplex PCR, and the TCRdb table lists in-frame clones only, not all of them. The profile covers fewer than 90,000 clones, with roughly 80% appearing a single time and about 6% taken by the ten largest. Sequencing used peripheral blood. These receptors came from a man in his sixties or seventies with COVID-19, enrolled during active disease. Each CDR3 is given without its conserved first and last residue.

v_call	j_call	cdr3_aa
TRBV7-9	TRBJ2-1	ASSPGF
TRBV2	TRBJ2-2	ASSGGHTNTGELF
TRBV18	TRBJ1-1	ASSPPGGGFTEAF
TRBV7-2	TRBJ2-3	ASSIRRRDTQY
TRBV7-9	TRBJ1-4	ASSLDLTSNEKLF
TRBV2	TRBJ2-3	ASSPPFTDTQY
TRBV7-2	TRBJ1-2	ASSLTGSNGYT
TRBV10-3	TRBJ2-3	AISALSGGDTDTQY
TRBV11-1	TRBJ2-7	ASSRGLAGSSYEQY
TRBV5-1	TRBJ2-1	ASSLTIAGGYNEQF
TRBV18	TRBJ2-1	ASSLNAASGGNEQF
TRBV19	TRBJ1-4	ASSMRHLLNEKLF
TRBV7-9	TRBJ1-2	ASSKTGEVYGYT
TRBV19	TRBJ1-3	ASSIGTGTGNTIY
TRBV24-1	TRBJ2-1	ATSDSISGSISNEQF
TRBV7-3	TRBJ1-1	ASSLTPGLTEAF
TRBV27	TRBJ2-7	ASSTGLARHEQY
TRBV28	TRBJ1-1	ATTRTENTEAF
TRBV4-3	TRBJ2-7	ASSQDSGTGLSEQY
TRBV5-5	TRBJ1-1	ASSLVPAGGDHTEAF
TRBV6-1	TRBJ1-1	ASSERAGGLTEAF
TRBV19	TRBJ1-6	ASSMTGSSPLH
TRBV30	TRBJ1-6	AWSVGASNSPLH
TRBV5-1	TRBJ1-4	ASSLGASGSEKLF
TRBV28	TRBJ2-2	ASTKGGEANGELF
TRBV24-1	TRBJ2-5	ATSVSGGETQY
TRBV6-5	TRBJ1-3	ASSYSRVAGNTIY
TRBV6-2/TRBV6-3	TRBJ1-1	ASSRFLQGATEAF
TRBV27	TRBJ1-6	ASRTGQVNSPLH
TRBV28	TRBJ2-3	ASSPDNGWRTNRGQY
TRBV7-9	TRBJ2-3	ASSLAGGEDTQY
TRBV7-2	TRBJ1-2	ASSLAWGRSSYGYT
TRBV5-1	TRBJ2-3	ASSMRLAPDTQY
TRBV7-2	TRBJ2-1	ASSFKVRLPAF
TRBV2	TRBJ1-2	ASTEAAGARYGYT
TRBV7-3	TRBJ1-1	ASSVGLTGEAF
TRBV27	TRBJ2-1	ASSLSGLAGVAYNEQF
TRBV7-6	TRBJ2-1	ASSPGLAGSSGFGEQF
TRBV7-9	TRBJ1-4	ASSSLRTGKMEKLF
TRBV7-8	TRBJ2-7	ASSPGTGASVQY
TRBV4-1	TRBJ1-5	ASSQDGGGNQPQH
TRBV7-2	TRBJ2-3	ASSFRGRSLDTQY
TRBV10-3	TRBJ1-1	AISDLTGGGTEAF
TRBV9	TRBJ1-5	ASSGGGDNQPQH